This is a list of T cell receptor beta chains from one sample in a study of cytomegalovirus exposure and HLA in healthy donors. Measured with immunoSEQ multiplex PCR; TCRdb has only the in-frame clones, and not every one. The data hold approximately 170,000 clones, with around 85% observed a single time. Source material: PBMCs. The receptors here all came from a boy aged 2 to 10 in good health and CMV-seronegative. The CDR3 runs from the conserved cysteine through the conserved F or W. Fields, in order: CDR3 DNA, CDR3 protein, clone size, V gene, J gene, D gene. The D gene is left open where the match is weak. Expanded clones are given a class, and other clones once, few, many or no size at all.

CDR3nt: TGCAGCGGATGGGGCGGGGGGGGTGAGCAGTTCTTC
CDR3aa: CSGWGGGGEQFF
abundance: NA
v_gene: TRBV29-1
j_gene: TRBJ2-1
d_gene: TRBD2

CDR3nt: TGTGCCAGCAGCCAATACGGGGTCTCCTACGAGCAGTACTTC
CDR3aa: CASSQYGVSYEQYF
abundance: NA
v_gene: TRBV14
j_gene: TRBJ2-7
d_gene: NA

CDR3nt: TGCGCCAGCGGCCGCGGGACAGACTCTGGAAACACCATATATTTT
CDR3aa: CASGRGTDSGNTIYF
abundance: NA
v_gene: TRBV5-1
j_gene: TRBJ1-3
d_gene: TRBD1

CDR3nt: TGTGCCAGCAGCTTAGGTTGGGACAGGTATTGGGTCACTGAAGCTTTCTTT
CDR3aa: CASSLGWDRYWVTEAFF
abundance: NA
v_gene: TRBV5-4
j_gene: TRBJ1-1
d_gene: TRBD1

CDR3nt: TGTGCCAGCAGCTGGGGCAACATTAATGAAAAACTGTTTTTT
CDR3aa: CASSWGNINEKLFF
abundance: NA
v_gene: TRBV11-2
j_gene: TRBJ1-4
d_gene: NA

CDR3nt: TGTGCCAGCAGTGAAAACCCCGGGGGGCCAAGGGGCTACACCTTC
CDR3aa: CASSENPGGPRGYTF
abundance: NA
v_gene: TRBV2
j_gene: TRBJ1-2
d_gene: NA

CDR3nt: TGTGCCTGGTCCTTAGGACAGGGAAGTGAAAAACTGTTTTTT
CDR3aa: CAWSLGQGSEKLFF
abundance: few
v_gene: TRBV30
j_gene: TRBJ1-4
d_gene: TRBD1

CDR3nt: TGTGCCAGCAGTTACGTAGCCGGAATTGACGAGCAGTACTTC
CDR3aa: CASSYVAGIDEQYF
abundance: NA
v_gene: TRBV6-8
j_gene: TRBJ2-7
d_gene: NA

CDR3nt: TGTGCCAGCAGCGTAGGGACAGGGGCCCCGAACACTGAAGCTTTCTTT
CDR3aa: CASSVGTGAPNTEAFF
abundance: NA
v_gene: TRBV5-6
j_gene: TRBJ1-1
d_gene: TRBD1

CDR3nt: TGTGCCAGCAGCGGGACAGGGGCCTACGAGCAGTACTTC
CDR3aa: CASSGTGAYEQYF
abundance: once
v_gene: TRBV14
j_gene: TRBJ2-7
d_gene: TRBD1

CDR3nt: TGTGCCACCCCGACAGGAAACACTGAAGCTTTCTTT
CDR3aa: CATPTGNTEAFF
abundance: NA
v_gene: TRBV6-1
j_gene: TRBJ1-1
d_gene: NA

CDR3nt: TGCGCCAGCAAAACTGAGCTCATATATAGCAATCAGCCCCAGCATTTT
CDR3aa: CASKTELIYSNQPQHF
abundance: NA
v_gene: TRBV5-1
j_gene: TRBJ1-5
d_gene: NA

CDR3nt: TGTGCCAGCAGCTGGGGGCAGGGGGCGCATCTTACCCCCGGGGCCAACGTCCTGACTTTC
CDR3aa: CASSWGQGAHLTPGANVLTF
abundance: NA
v_gene: TRBV5-4
j_gene: TRBJ2-6
d_gene: TRBD1

CDR3nt: TGTGCCAGCAGCCCCGCCGGGGGGCGAGAGACCCAGTACTTC
CDR3aa: CASSPAGGRETQYF
abundance: once
v_gene: TRBV13
j_gene: TRBJ2-5
d_gene: NA

CDR3nt: TGCAGCGTTGTTCAGGGGGACACTGAAGCTTTCTTT
CDR3aa: CSVVQGDTEAFF
abundance: NA
v_gene: TRBV29-1
j_gene: TRBJ1-1
d_gene: TRBD1

CDR3nt: TGTGCCAGCAGCTTGCGTCCTAGCGGCTACGAGCAGTACTTC
CDR3aa: CASSLRPSGYEQYF
abundance: NA
v_gene: TRBV5-6
j_gene: TRBJ2-7
d_gene: TRBD2

CDR3nt: TGTGCCAGCAGCCATAGTCCAAACAGGGCCCTCCATGAGCAGTTCTTC
CDR3aa: CASSHSPNRALHEQFF
abundance: NA
v_gene: TRBV14
j_gene: TRBJ2-1
d_gene: NA

CDR3nt: TGTGCCAGCAGCTTAGGGTCAGGGATGAGTGAGCAGTTCTTC
CDR3aa: CASSLGSGMSEQFF
abundance: NA
v_gene: TRBV7-9
j_gene: TRBJ2-1
d_gene: NA

CDR3nt: TGTGCCAGCAGACCGACAGGGCCTAATGAAAAACTGTTTTTT
CDR3aa: CASRPTGPNEKLFF
abundance: NA
v_gene: TRBV28
j_gene: TRBJ1-4
d_gene: TRBD1

CDR3nt: TGTGCCACCGGAGGTATCAGGGGCGAGAACACTGAAGCTTTCTTT
CDR3aa: CATGGIRGENTEAFF
abundance: NA
v_gene: TRBV19
j_gene: TRBJ1-1
d_gene: NA

CDR3nt: TGTGCCAGCAGCCCCCCCGCTAGCGGTCTTTACAGTGAGCAGTTCTTC
CDR3aa: CASSPPASGLYSEQFF
abundance: NA
v_gene: TRBV5-6
j_gene: TRBJ2-1
d_gene: TRBD2

CDR3nt: TGTGCCAGCAGCCGCGGGGTTAGGGAGACCCAGTACTTC
CDR3aa: CASSRGVRETQYF
abundance: NA
v_gene: TRBV7-7
j_gene: TRBJ2-5
d_gene: NA

CDR3nt: TGTGCCACCAGCAGCCCTCAAAGAGACAAGACCCAGTACTTC
CDR3aa: CATSSPQRDKTQYF
abundance: NA
v_gene: TRBV15
j_gene: TRBJ2-5
d_gene: NA

CDR3nt: TGCGCCAGCAGGCCCACAGGGTGGGCCGGGGAGCTGTTTTTT
CDR3aa: CASRPTGWAGELFF
abundance: few
v_gene: TRBV10-1
j_gene: TRBJ2-2
d_gene: NA

CDR3nt: TGCAGCGGGACATTTGCCGATTTGAACACTGAAGCTTTCTTT
CDR3aa: CSGTFADLNTEAFF
abundance: NA
v_gene: TRBV29-1
j_gene: TRBJ1-1
d_gene: NA

CDR3nt: TGTGCCAGCAGCTTAGGCGGAGTTTCGCGCTATGGCTACACCTTC
CDR3aa: CASSLGGVSRYGYTF
abundance: NA
v_gene: TRBV13
j_gene: TRBJ1-2
d_gene: NA